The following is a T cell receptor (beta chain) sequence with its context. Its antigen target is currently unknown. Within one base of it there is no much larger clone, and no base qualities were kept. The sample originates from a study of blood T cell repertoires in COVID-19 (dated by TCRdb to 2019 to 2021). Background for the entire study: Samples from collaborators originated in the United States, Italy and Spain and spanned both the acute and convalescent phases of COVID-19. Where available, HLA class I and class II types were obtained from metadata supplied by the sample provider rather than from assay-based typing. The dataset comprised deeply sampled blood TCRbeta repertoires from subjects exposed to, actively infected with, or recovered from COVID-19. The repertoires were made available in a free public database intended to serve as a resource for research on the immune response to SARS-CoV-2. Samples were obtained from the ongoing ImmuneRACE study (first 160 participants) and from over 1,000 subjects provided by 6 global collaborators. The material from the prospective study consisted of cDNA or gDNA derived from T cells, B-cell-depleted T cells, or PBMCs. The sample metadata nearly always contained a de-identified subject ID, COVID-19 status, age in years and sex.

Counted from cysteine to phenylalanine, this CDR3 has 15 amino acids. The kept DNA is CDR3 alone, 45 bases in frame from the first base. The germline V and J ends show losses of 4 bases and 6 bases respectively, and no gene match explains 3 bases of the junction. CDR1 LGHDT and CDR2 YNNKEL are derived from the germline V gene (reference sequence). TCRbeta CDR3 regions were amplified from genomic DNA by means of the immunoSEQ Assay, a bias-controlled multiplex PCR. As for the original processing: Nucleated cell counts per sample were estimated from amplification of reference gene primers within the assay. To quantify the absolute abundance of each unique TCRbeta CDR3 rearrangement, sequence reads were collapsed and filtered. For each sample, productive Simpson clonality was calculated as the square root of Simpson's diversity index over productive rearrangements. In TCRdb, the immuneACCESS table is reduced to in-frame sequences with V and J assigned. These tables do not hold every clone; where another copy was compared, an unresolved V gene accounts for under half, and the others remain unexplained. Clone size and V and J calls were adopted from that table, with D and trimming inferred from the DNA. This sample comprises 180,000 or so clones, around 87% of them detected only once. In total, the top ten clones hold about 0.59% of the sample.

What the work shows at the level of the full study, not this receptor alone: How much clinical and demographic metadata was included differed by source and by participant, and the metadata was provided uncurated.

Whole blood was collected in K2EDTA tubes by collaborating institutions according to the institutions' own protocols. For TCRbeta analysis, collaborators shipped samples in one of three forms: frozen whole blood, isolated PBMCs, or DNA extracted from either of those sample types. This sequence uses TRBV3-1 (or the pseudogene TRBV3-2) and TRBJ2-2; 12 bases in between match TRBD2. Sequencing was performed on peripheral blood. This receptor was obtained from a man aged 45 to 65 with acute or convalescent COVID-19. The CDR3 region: CASSPTSGRPGELFF. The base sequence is TGTGCCAGCAGCCCTACTAGCGGGAGGCCCGGGGAGCTGTTTTTT.